The 24 T cell receptor beta chains reported below all come from one sample, sequenced in a study of cytomegalovirus exposure and HLA in healthy donors (TCRdb year 2017). The library relied on the immunoSEQ multiplex PCR assay. For the multiplex PCR, a mixture combining 60 forward primers for TCR Vbeta segments and 13 reverse primers for TCR Jbeta segments was used. TCRdb provides this immuneACCESS table in a form limited to in-frame rearrangements. Some clones are lacking; in checked studies, under half of them reflect an unresolved V gene, and why the rest are absent is not known. The sample includes 140,000 or so clones, with approximately 80% observed a single time. The ten largest make up over 2% of the sample. Sequencing used PBMCs. These receptors came from a woman younger than 30 in good health and CMV-seropositive.

The chain combines TRBV19 with TRBJ1-4, with unresolved D. Germline V gene lookup returns CDR1 LNHDA and CDR2 SQIVND (reference sequence). V shed 3 bases and J shed 0 bases, with 5 bases lying between them. The CDR3 is made up of 14 amino acids. CDR3 DNA: TGTGCCAGTAGTATCAGTGCAACTAATGAAAAACTGTTTTTT. Translation gives CASSISATNEKLFF. Filled out from reference TRBV19 and TRBJ1-4, the complete variable domain reads DGGITQSPKYLFRKEGQNVTLSCEQNLNHDAMYWYRQDPGQGLRLIYYSQIVNDFQKGDIAEGYSVSREKKESFPLTVTSAQKNPTAFYLCASSISATNEKLFFGSGTQLSVL.

This clone came up once. CDR3 in DNA: TGTGCCAGCTCACCCAATAGCAATCAGCCCCAGCATTTT. Its protein product is CASSPNSNQPQHF. The V and J genes are TRBV18 and TRBJ1-5, with D uncertain. Germline CDR1 reads KGHSH; CDR2 reads LQKENI. This CDR3 region has 13 residues. The V and J ends lost 3 bases and 0 bases respectively, with 3 bases between them. Supplemented by reference TRBV18 and TRBJ1-5, the full variable domain reads NAGVMQNPRHLVRRRGQEARLRCSPMKGHSHVYWYRQLPEEGLKFMVYLQKENIIDESGMPKERFSAEFPKEGPSILRIQQVVRGDSAAYFCASSPNSNQPQHFGDGTRLSIL.

The chain combines TRBV5-6 with TRBJ2-3, with D maybe TRBD1 (6 bases). CDR3 length: 16 amino acids. CDR1 is SGHDT, CDR2 YYEEEE, per germline. V was trimmed by 0 bases and J by 1 base, leaving 12 bases between them. The CDR3 nucleotides are TGTGCCAGCAGCTTGGGCCGGGACACCCGCACAGATACGCAGTATTTT. Translating gives CASSLGRDTRTDTQYF. The whole variable domain, filled in from reference TRBV5-6 and TRBJ2-3, reads DAGVTQSPTHLIKTRGQQVTLRCSPKSGHDTVSWYQQALGQGPQFIFQYYEEEERQRGNFPDRFSGHQFPNYSSELNVNALLLGDSALYLCASSLGRDTRTDTQYFGPGTRLTVL.

The rearrangement joins TRBV15 to TRBJ1-1; 8 bases agree with TRBD1. The junction had 2 bases not matched to a gene; V was cut back by 3 bases and J by 5 bases. Germline V gene lookup returns CDR1 LNHNV and CDR2 YYDKDF (reference sequence). This CDR3 has 13 amino acids. The CDR3, as DNA: TGTGCCACCAGCAGGACAGGGGTTACTGAAGCTTTCTTT. Translated, it gives CATSRTGVTEAFF.

V gene TRBV4-1 combines with J gene TRBJ1-5; possibly TRBD1 for D (5 bases). V lost 3 bases to trimming and J lost 4 bases, with 10 bases between them. Germline V gene sequence: CDR1 MGHRA, CDR2 YSYEKL. The CDR3 is 14 amino acids. CDR3 sequence: CASSHPGGNQPQHF. The CDR3 nucleotides are TGCGCCAGCAGCCACCCTGGGGGGAATCAGCCCCAGCATTTT.

CDR3 DNA: TGTGCCAGCAGTTCCCGGGGGGGCCAGGGTGAAGCTTTCTTT. Translated: CASSSRGGQGEAFF. This chain uses TRBV6-6 with TRBJ1-1; D possibly corresponds to TRBD1 (6 bases). CDR1 and CDR2 from the germline V gene are MNHNY and SVGAGI (reference sequence). Trimming took off 4 bases at V and 7 bases at J, with 16 bases between the two ends. CDR3 length: 14 residues.

The chain links TRBV25-1 to TRBJ2-7, with 7 bases matching TRBD1. Germline V lookup: CDR1 MGHDK, CDR2 SYGVNS. The CDR3 runs 17 residues. Germline trimming cut 4 bases from V and 2 bases from J; bases unmatched to any gene: 14. CDR3 amino acids: CASSGAPWTGRAYEQYF. The CDR3 DNA is TGTGCCAGCAGTGGGGCACCGTGGACAGGTAGAGCCTACGAGCAGTACTTC.

This clone was observed a few times. The rearrangement links TRBV2 to TRBJ2-5; 8 bases are shared with TRBD1. The CDR3 has 13 amino acids. Germline-derived CDR1 and CDR2 are SNHLY and FYNNEI. Trimming removed 9 bases from V and 3 bases from J; junction bases left unmatched: 6. The CDR3 here is CARRTGRKETQYF. CDR3 coding DNA: TGTGCCAGACGGACAGGGCGAAAAGAGACCCAGTACTTC.

V usage is TRBV4-2 and J usage is TRBJ2-1; D is ambiguous. The germline gives CDR1 LGHNA, CDR2 YNFKEQ. Trimming took off 4 bases at V and 6 bases at J, with 10 bases between the two ends. This CDR3 contains 13 residues. CDR3 DNA: TGTGCCAGCAGCCCTCAAAAGAGCAATGAGCAGTTCTTC. Its translation is CASSPQKSNEQFF.

The V gene is TRBV6-5, the J gene TRBJ1-1; no clear D. This CDR3 contains 13 residues. Germline CDR1 reads MNHEY; CDR2 reads SVGAGI. Between the trimmed V and J ends, which lost 6 bases and 0 bases, there was a span of 8 bases. The CDR3 nucleotides are TGTGCCAGCAGGCTTACAATGAACACTGAAGCTTTCTTT. This sequence encodes CASRLTMNTEAFF.

This clone was seen just once. The chain is built from TRBV5-1 and TRBJ2-3; tentatively, D is TRBD2 (5 bases). The V gene's germline CDR1 is SGHRS and CDR2 YFSETQ. Trimming stripped 2 bases from V and 2 bases from J, with 18 bases between. There are 17 residues in the CDR3. The CDR3 reads CASSFDPIAKNTDTQYF. Written as DNA, the CDR3 is TGCGCCAGCAGCTTTGACCCGATAGCGAAGAACACAGATACGCAGTATTTT. The variable domain in full, with the rest retrieved from reference TRBV5-1 and TRBJ2-3, is KAGVTQTPRYLIKTRGQQVTLSCSPISGHRSVSWYQQTPGQGLQFLFEYFSETQRNKGNFPGRFSGRQFSNSRSEMNVSTLELGDSALYLCASSFDPIAKNTDTQYFGPGTRLTVL.

This clone was seen only once. This rearrangement joins TRBV19 to TRBJ1-5; 7 positions agree with TRBD1. Germline CDR1 and CDR2: LNHDA and SQIVND (reference sequence). The CDR3 extends over 17 amino acids. Unmatched junction bases numbered 14, after V lost 5 bases and J lost 4 bases. CDR3 nucleotides: TGTGCCAGTAGTCCCCGTAGTGGAGGGGGCAGGAATCAGCCCCAGCATTTT. Translating it yields CASSPRSGGGRNQPQHF.

Remarks on this clone: The sample holds other DNA sequences that translate to the same CDR3. The chain recombines TRBV7-9 with TRBJ2-1, with D possibly TRBD1 on 5 matching bases. The V end was cut by 4 bases, the J end by 7 bases, with 8 bases between. CDR3 length: 12 residues. CDR1 is SEHNR, CDR2 FQNEAQ, per germline (reference sequence). As DNA, the CDR3 is TGTGCCAGCAGCTGGTCAGGGAATGAGCAGTTCTTC. It is translated as CASSWSGNEQFF.

This chain links TRBV6-5 with TRBJ1-5, with D possibly TRBD1 on 6 matching bases. V gave up 6 bases and J gave up 4 bases, with 16 bases separating them. CDR1 and CDR2 (germline): MNHEY, SVGAGI. The CDR3 is made up of 15 amino acids. The CDR3: CASSYRDRPNQPQHF. The CDR3 DNA reads TGTGCCAGCAGCTACAGAGACAGGCCTAATCAGCCCCAGCATTTT.

This clone was detected only a few times. The rearrangement links TRBV29-1 to TRBJ2-7, with 8 positions matching TRBD2. The CDR3 sequence is 13 residues long. The V gene's germline CDR1 is SQVTM and CDR2 ANQGSEA. V was clipped by 5 bases and J by 2 bases; unmatched bases: 5. The CDR3 spells CSVRRGGTYEQYF. CDR3 bases: TGCAGCGTTCGCCGCGGGGGGACCTACGAGCAGTACTTC.

CDR3 sequence reads: CASSSPDRNQETQYF. The CDR3 region has the DNA TGTGCCAGCAGCTCCCCTGACAGAAATCAAGAGACCCAGTACTTC. The genes are TRBV13 and TRBJ2-5; possible D gene TRBD1, 5 bases. CDR1 and CDR2 (germline): PRHDT, FYEKMQ (reference sequence). The V gene lost 4 bases and the J gene lost 2 bases, with 14 bases spanning the gap. The CDR3 length is 15 residues.

This clone was detected only a few times. The CDR3 sequence is CASSRGAGDGGNTIYF. The CDR3, as DNA: TGTGCCAGCAGTCGAGGGGCAGGGGATGGTGGAAACACCATATATTTT. The chain is built from TRBV7-6 and TRBJ1-3; a possible D gene is TRBD1 (6 bases). Trimming shortened V by 6 bases and J by 3 bases, and 18 bases separated the two germline ends. From germline, CDR1 is SGHVS and CDR2 FNYEAQ. The CDR3 extends over 16 amino acids.

The count of this clone is one. V is TRBV4-1 and J is TRBJ2-5; 8 bases line up with TRBD1. The V and J ends lost 4 bases and 2 bases, in that order; junction bases with no gene match: 9. Germline loops: CDR1 MGHRA, CDR2 YSYEKL. CDR3 length: 16 amino acids. The CDR3 is CASSLGTTGGQETQYF. For the CDR3, the DNA is TGCGCCAGCAGCCTCGGAACCACAGGGGGACAAGAGACCCAGTACTTC.

The sample holds one count of this clone. The CDR3 nucleotides are TGTGCCAGCAGTCGTTATGGCTACACCTTC. Protein product: CASSRYGYTF. The rearrangement links TRBV28 to TRBJ1-2; no reliable D call. The CDR3 runs to 10 residues. Between the trimmed V and J ends, which lost 5 bases and 5 bases, there was a span of 3 bases. From germline, CDR1 is MDHEN and CDR2 SYDVKM.

The genes are TRBV10-2 and TRBJ2-7, with TRBD2 matching 12 bases. The CDR3 is made up of 16 amino acids. J lost 1 base, V lost 5 bases, and 6 bases had no gene match. Germline assignment: CDR1 WSHSY and CDR2 SAAADI. The CDR3 spells CASSRRLAGASYEQYF. DNA for the CDR3: TGCGCCAGCAGTCGAAGACTAGCGGGGGCATCCTACGAGCAGTACTTC.

The CDR3 DNA reads as TGTGCCAGCAGTGCTGGGAGCTCCTACGAGCAGTACTTC. Amino acids: CASSAGSSYEQYF. The chain is built from TRBV6-1 and TRBJ2-7, with D possibly matching TRBD2 (5 bases). The length of the CDR3 is 13 residues. Germline V gene sequence: CDR1 MNHNS, CDR2 SASEGT. The V end was cut by 4 bases, the J end by 0 bases, with 7 bases between.

This clone was seen just once. The V call is TRBV7-2, the J call TRBJ2-7; D unresolved. The CDR3 runs 12 residues. V was trimmed by 4 bases and J by 4 bases, leaving 8 bases between them. Germline loops: CDR1 SGHTA, CDR2 FQGNSA. CDR3 sequence (DNA): TGTGCCAGCAGCTCTTCCCCTTACGAGCAGTACTTC. It codes for CASSSSPYEQYF.

This sequence joins TRBV11-2 and TRBJ2-1; TRBD1 is a possible D gene (6 bases). Trimming shortened V by 1 base and J by 4 bases, and 8 bases separated the two germline ends. The CDR3 length is 14 residues. Germline V gene lookup returns CDR1 SGHAT and CDR2 FQNNGV. The CDR3 sequence is CASSLATGYNEQFF. CDR3 DNA: TGTGCCAGCAGCTTAGCAACAGGGTACAATGAGCAGTTCTTC.

A single count supports this clone. J is TRBJ2-5 and V is TRBV7-2, with 7 bases identical to TRBD1. Germline trimming cut 5 bases from V and 4 bases from J; bases unmatched to any gene: 4. Germline CDR1 and CDR2: SGHTA and FQGNSA. This CDR3 has 13 amino acids. CDR3 coding DNA: TGTGCCAGCAGCCCGGGACAGTCAGAGACCCAGTACTTC. As protein: CASSPGQSETQYF. The complete variable domain, with remaining parts taken from reference TRBV7-2 and TRBJ2-5, reads GAGVSQSPSNKVTEKGKDVELRCDPISGHTALYWYRQSLGQGLEFLIYFQGNSAPDKSGLPSDRFSAERTGGSVSTLTIQRTQQEDSAVYLCASSPGQSETQYFGPGTRLLVL.